The 16 T cell receptor beta chains below were found in one sample sequenced in a study of cytomegalovirus exposure and HLA in healthy donors. The study ran its PCR with 60 Vbeta and 13 Jbeta primers. Using immunoSEQ multiplex PCR, the repertoire was profiled, and TCRdb retains in-frame clones only, with some absent. The data show 150,000 or so clones, roughly 70% seen once. The source material was PBMCs. Every receptor here comes from a man aged 18 to 30 in good health and CMV-seropositive.

The V and J genes are TRBV28 and TRBJ1-1, with D unclear. The CDR3 has 14 residues. V was cut by 2 bases and J by 0 bases, with 7 bases left in between. The germline V gene has CDR1 MDHEN and CDR2 SYDVKM. This chain's CDR3 is CASSLPVMNTEAFF. The CDR3 DNA reads TGTGCCAGCAGTTTACCGGTTATGAACACTGAAGCTTTCTTT.

A single count supports this clone. The gene calls are TRBV6-5 and TRBJ2-7; 8 bases fit TRBD1. The V segment lost 8 bases and the J segment 5 bases; nucleotides outside the gene matches: 8. Germline loops: CDR1 MNHEY, CDR2 SVGAGI. This CDR3 is built from 13 residues. In nucleotides, the CDR3 is TGTGCCAGCGGCGGACAGGGATTCCACGAGCAGTACTTC. Amino acids: CASGGQGFHEQYF.

The rearrangement uses TRBV4-1 and TRBJ2-3; D is ambiguous. The V gene's germline CDR1 is MGHRA and CDR2 YSYEKL. Between the trimmed V and J ends, which lost 4 bases and 3 bases, there was a span of 8 bases. CDR3 length: 13 residues. The CDR3 loop is CASSLPGTDTQYF. In DNA, the CDR3 is TGCGCCAGCAGCCTACCCGGGACAGATACGCAGTATTTT.

The chain recombines TRBV6-6 with TRBJ1-1; weak D call: TRBD1 (5 bases). The ends were cut back, 6 bases at V and 6 bases at J, with 17 bases in the middle. Germline V gene lookup returns CDR1 MNHNY and CDR2 SVGAGI (reference sequence). This CDR3 spans 14 amino acids. CDR3 protein: CASRSREEYSEAFF. The CDR3 bases are TGTGCCAGCAGAAGCAGGGAAGAATATTCTGAAGCTTTCTTT.

This clone was recorded a few times. V usage is TRBV19 and J usage is TRBJ2-7; 9 bases match TRBD1. Per the germline V gene, CDR1 is LNHDA and CDR2 is SQIVND (reference sequence). Trimming at V came to 3 bases and at J to 3 bases, leaving 6 bases not matched to a gene. The CDR3 extends over 15 amino acids. The DNA of the CDR3 is TGTGCCAGTAGTATCGACCGGACAGGGGACTACGAGCAGTACTTC. This gives the protein CASSIDRTGDYEQYF.

J is TRBJ2-7 and V is TRBV10-3; 8 bases align to TRBD2. Trimming at V came to 6 bases and at J to 2 bases, leaving 9 bases not matched to a gene. Germline V gene sequence: CDR1 ENHRY, CDR2 SYGVKD. The CDR3 runs 15 residues. The CDR3 nucleotides are TGTGCCATCAGGCAAGAGACTAGCGCCGCCTACGAGCAGTACTTC. Its protein is CAIRQETSAAYEQYF.

J is TRBJ1-1 and V is TRBV5-4; 9 bases are shared with TRBD1. This CDR3 has 16 residues. Germline V gene data show CDR1 as SGHNT and CDR2 as YYREEE (reference sequence). Trimming took 4 bases from V and 1 from J; bases not matched to a gene: 8. The chain's CDR3 is CASSPDGTGSNTEAFF. The CDR3 DNA is TGTGCCAGCAGCCCGGATGGGACAGGGTCGAACACTGAAGCTTTCTTT.

This chain uses TRBV19 with TRBJ2-2; the D gene is possibly TRBD1 (6 bases). CDR3 length: 16 residues. Deletions cut 3 bases from V and 3 bases from J, with 14 bases between. The germline V gene has CDR1 LNHDA and CDR2 SQIVND (reference sequence). CDR3 DNA sequence: TGTGCCAGTAGTATTTCCAGGGACATGTACACCGGGGAGCTGTTTTTT. Its translation is CASSISRDMYTGELFF. Variable domain in full (rest from reference TRBV19 and TRBJ2-2): DGGITQSPKYLFRKEGQNVTLSCEQNLNHDAMYWYRQDPGQGLRLIYYSQIVNDFQKGDIAEGYSVSREKKESFPLTVTSAQKNPTAFYLCASSISRDMYTGELFFGEGSRLTVL.

The CDR3, as DNA: TGTGCCAGCAGCTTACGACTAGCGGGAGACGAGCAGTACTTC. This translates into CASSLRLAGDEQYF. The chain couples TRBV7-2 to TRBJ2-7; 12 positions agree with TRBD2. The CDR3 is 14 residues long. V was pared by 2 bases and J by 5 bases, with 1 base of the junction left unmatched. Germline CDR1 is SGHTA and CDR2 is FQGNSA.

The sample holds one count of this clone. This chain connects TRBV10-3 to TRBJ1-1; D remains ambiguous. V was clipped by 8 bases and J by 0 bases, with 10 bases between them. From germline, CDR1 is ENHRY and CDR2 SYGVKD. This CDR3 spans 13 amino acids. The CDR3 DNA follows: TGTGCCATCCAAGGCAGGATGAACACTGAAGCTTTCTTT. Protein: CAIQGRMNTEAFF.

CDR3 DNA: TGTGCCAGCAGCCGACAGGGGGCCAAAAACATTCAGTACTTC. Translation gives CASSRQGAKNIQYF. The chain is built from TRBV28 and TRBJ2-4; 8 positions agree with TRBD1. This CDR3 is 14 amino acids long. The ends lost 6 bases at V and 1 base at J; junction bases unmatched: 2. Germline CDR1 is MDHEN and CDR2 is SYDVKM.

This clone showed up just a few times. The J gene is TRBJ1-1, the V gene TRBV2, with TRBD1 matching 10 bases. The ends lost 8 bases at V and 5 bases at J; junction bases unmatched: 5. Germline V CDR1 and CDR2: SNHLY, FYNNEI. The CDR3 is 13 amino acids. CDR3 nucleotide sequence: TGTGCCAGCCGGACAGGGGGTTTAACTGAAGCTTTCTTT. Translating gives CASRTGGLTEAFF.

V is TRBV11-3 and J is TRBJ2-5; tentatively, D is TRBD1 (6 bases). Gene TRBJ2-7 matches the end of the DNA better, so the J call may be wrong. Germline CDR1 and CDR2: SGHNT and YENEEA. This CDR3 is 13 amino acids long. CDR3 in amino acids: CASSTGFGVEQYF. CDR3 bases: TGTGCCAGCAGTACAGGGTTTGGGGTCGAGCAGTACTTC.

The chain couples TRBV7-8 to TRBJ2-3; the match to TRBD2 covers 8 bases. This CDR3 comprises 15 residues. V dropped 5 bases and J dropped 4; count of bases not matched to a gene: 8. From germline, CDR1 is SGHVS and CDR2 FQNEAQ. The CDR3: CASSPRLALADTQYF. CDR3 nucleotide sequence: TGTGCCAGCAGCCCGAGACTAGCGCTGGCAGATACGCAGTATTTT.

This chain links TRBV5-6 with TRBJ1-1; TRBD1 matches 7 bases. CDR1 SGHDT and CDR2 YYEEEE come from the germline V gene. The CDR3 is 14 amino acids. With 4 bases clipped from V and 5 bases from J, the junction kept 8 bases outside the gene matches. For the CDR3, the DNA is TGTGCCAGCAGCCGACAGGGCAGAGGGACTGAAGCTTTCTTT. It codes for CASSRQGRGTEAFF.

The V call is TRBV7-2, the J call TRBJ2-2, with 10 bases matching TRBD1. V was clipped by 3 bases and J by 7 bases; unmatched bases: 8. The CDR3 is 16 amino acids. CDR1 and CDR2 (germline): SGHTA, FQGNSA. CDR3 coding DNA: TGTGCCAGCAGCTTTAACTCCGGGACAGGGGTCGGGGAGCTGTTTTTT. It encodes CASSFNSGTGVGELFF.